This entry concerns a single TCR beta chain. These data come from a study of blood T cell repertoires in COVID-19. As for the study in general: Specimens from acute and convalescent COVID-19 originated in the United States, Italy and Spain. T cells, B-cell-depleted T cells, or PBMCs supplied cDNA or gDNA.

Source study methods: Estimates of nucleated cell counts were drawn from the amplification of reference gene primers. Libraries were prepared by immunoSEQ multiplex PCR; TCRdb keeps only in-frame clonotypes and omits some of them. The V and J calls and clone size come from that table; D and trimming were worked out from the DNA. Of 300,000 to 400,000 clones in the sample, roughly 85% were seen once. The sequencing sample was made of peripheral blood. This sequence originates from a human donor in a cohort sampled during active COVID-19.

CDR3 sequence: CASSPRGGVQETQYF. As DNA, the CDR3 is TGTGCCAGCTCACCTCGGGGCGGGGTCCAAGAGACCCAGTACTTC. The chain uses TRBV18 and TRBJ2-5; D might be TRBD2 (6 bases). Trimming pared 3 bases from V and 1 base from J, leaving 12 bases between. CDR1 KGHSH and CDR2 LQKENI come from the germline V gene. This CDR3 is built from 15 residues.